What follows is one T cell receptor (beta chain) and its context. Its antigen remains unidentified. A universal primer binding site was introduced by template switching. The final cDNA contained unique molecular identifiers. Each CDR3 protein is one row after TCRdb ran MiXCR on the 5' RACE reads. Of roughly 690,000 distinct CDR3 sequences in the sample, 21% were seen once. The CDR3 extends over 14 amino acids. Germline assignment: CDR1 MNHEY and CDR2 SVGAGI. The V and J ends lost 1 base and 2 bases, in that order; junction bases with no gene match: 1. This entry belongs to a study of identical twins. Notes on the study in general: The models systematically underestimated how much out-of-frame TCR alpha was shared in monozygotic twins. Compared with unrelated sharing, twin-shared out-of-frame alpha sequences had more low-probability sequences. The study found weaker excess twin sharing in beta out-of-frame sequences.

These data were also filed under a second study, of T cells expressing NK-cell markers.

Sequenced: PBMCs. This receptor was obtained from a woman aged 18-35 years in good health. The chain has TRBV6-5 and TRBJ2-5; 7 positions match TRBD2. CDR3: CASSYWRGQETQYF. The CDR3 nucleotides read TGTGCCAGCAGTTACTGGCGGGGGCAAGAGACCCAGTACTTC.